This T cell receptor beta chain was sequenced in a study of neurological immune-mediated disorders. This clonotype was counted many times. Each CDR3 protein is one row after TCRdb ran MiXCR on the 5' RACE reads. Among 100,000 to 150,000 distinct CDR3 sequences, about 3.2% were seen once, and the ten largest hold 1% to 1.5%. The clonotype was recovered from a woman between 25 and 40 years old with multiple sclerosis. The sequenced sample consisted of PBMCs.

CDR3 region: CSARARETQYF. The CDR3 DNA is TGCAGTGCTAGAGCGAGAGAGACCCAGTACTTC. The genes are TRBV20-1 and TRBJ2-5; D uncertain. CDR1 DFQATT and CDR2 SNEGSKA come from the germline V gene (reference sequence). CDR3 size: 11 residues. V lost 1 base and J 4 bases, leaving 4 bases between the germline ends.